The T cell receptor beta chain under discussion was sequenced for a study of a mutant IDH1 vaccine in newly diagnosed glioma. Only in-frame clones appear in the TCRdb table, and some are missing; sequencing was by immunoSEQ multiplex PCR. The data hold some 58,000 clones, with 75% to 85% observed a single time. The sample's time point: week 35, safety follow-up. Every single dose of the vaccine, 300 ug of mutant IDH1 20-mer peptide, came with topical imiquimod. In weeks 1, 3, 5, 7, 11, 15, 19 and 23, patients were immunized, eight times in all. About this clone itself: Antigen: not known.

The TCR comes from a man aged 40-55 years with glioma. Sequenced material: PBMCs, taken from a glioma patient whose treatment included an IDH1 peptide vaccine.

The CDR3 loop reads CASSYKGSNQPQHF. CDR3 nucleotides: TGTGCCAGCAGTTACAAGGGGTCCAATCAGCCCCAGCATTTT. The chain employs TRBV6-6 and TRBJ1-5; TRBD1 might be the D (5 bases). V lost 2 bases and J lost 3, with 8 bases in between. The CDR3 has 14 amino acids. The V gene's germline CDR1 is MNHNY and CDR2 SVGAGI (reference sequence).